A selection of T cell receptor beta chains follows, all from one sample in a study of tumor T cells in aggressive B-cell lymphoma. Sequencing used immunoSEQ multiplex PCR; TCRdb keeps in-frame clones, though not all of them. The sample lists more than 7,000 clones; around 83% were seen once. The sample was tumor tissue. The receptors here all came from an adult with diffuse large B cell lymphoma. The CDR3 runs from the conserved cysteine through the conserved F or W. D genes are given only for firm matches. Expanded clones get a size class; other rows say once, few or many, or leave the size out.

V gene	J gene	clone size	D gene	CDR3 protein	CDR3 DNA
TRBV18	TRBJ2-1	NA	TRBD2	CASSLSSGEYNEQFF	TGTGCCAGCTCACTATCTAGCGGGGAATACAATGAGCAGTTCTTC
TRBV27	TRBJ1-6	NA	NA	CASSLPGENSPLHF	TGTGCCAGCAGTCTCCCAGGGGAAAATTCACCCCTCCACTTT
TRBV4-3	TRBJ2-2	NA	NA	CASSRTTNTGELFF	TGCGCCAGCAGCAGAACTACGAACACCGGGGAGCTGTTTTTT
TRBV4-1	TRBJ1-2	NA	NA	CASSPFTGGVNYGYTF	TGCGCCAGCAGCCCGTTCACGGGGGGCGTCAACTATGGCTACACCTTC
TRBV7-2	TRBJ1-4	NA	NA	CASSLGTSLAEKLFF	TGTGCCAGCAGCTTAGGGACAAGTCTCGCTGAAAAACTGTTTTTT
TRBV5-6	TRBJ1-1	few	NA	CASSLDSNTEAFF	TGTGCCAGCAGCTTAGACAGTAACACTGAAGCTTTCTTT
TRBV28	TRBJ2-1	few	NA	CASSLYRGRSNEQFF	TGTGCCAGCAGTTTATATAGGGGTCGTTCGAATGAGCAGTTCTTC
TRBV15	TRBJ2-1	NA	TRBD2	CATSRDLAGHGGLQFF	TGTGCCACCAGCAGAGACTTGGCGGGGCACGGGGGGTTGCAGTTCTTC
TRBV4-2	TRBJ1-2	NA	NA	CASSQVFQRGGVGLYGYTF	TGTGCCAGCAGCCAAGTTTTTCAACGGGGGGGGGTCGGGTTATATGGCTACACCTTC
TRBV25-1	TRBJ1-4	NA	NA	CASSEWAGGEKLFF	TGTGCCAGCAGTGAATGGGCCGGGGGAGAAAAACTGTTTTTT
TRBV7-6	TRBJ2-1	NA	TRBD2	CASSFGSGGQYNEQFF	TGTGCCAGCAGCTTTGGTAGCGGGGGCCAATACAATGAGCAGTTCTTC
TRBV15	TRBJ1-5	once	NA	CATSRDPREPQHF	TGTGCCACCAGCAGAGATCCCCGGGAGCCCCAGCATTTT
TRBV4-2	TRBJ1-5	NA	NA	CASSQDRRRNQPQHF	TGTGCCAGCAGCCAAGATCGCAGGAGGAATCAGCCCCAGCATTTT
TRBV6-1	TRBJ2-7	NA	TRBD2	CASSERVSGTRPYEQYF	TGTGCCAGCAGTGAGCGTGTATCCGGGACTAGACCATACGAGCAGTACTTC
TRBV5-4	TRBJ1-1	NA	TRBD1	CASSPGTGSNTEAFF	TGTGCCAGCAGCCCCGGGACAGGATCCAACACTGAAGCTTTCTTT
TRBV19	TRBJ1-2	NA	TRBD1	CASSIQSTGGYGYTF	TGTGCCAGTAGTATACAGTCGACAGGGGGCTATGGCTACACCTTC
TRBV14	TRBJ2-3	NA	NA	CASSPRLGSFSTDTQYF	TGTGCCAGCAGCCCCCGACTTGGTAGCTTTAGCACAGATACGCAGTATTTT
TRBV18	TRBJ2-5	NA	TRBD2	CASSPNSGGEETQYF	TGTGCCAGCTCCCCAAATAGCGGGGGTGAAGAGACCCAGTACTTC
TRBV2	TRBJ2-2	NA	NA	CASSGVGDGTGELFF	TGTGCCAGCAGTGGGGTAGGGGATGGCACCGGGGAGCTGTTTTTT
TRBV11-1	TRBJ2-5	NA	NA	CASSPRGKQETQYF	TGTGCCAGCAGCCCCCGGGGGAAACAAGAGACCCAGTACTTC
TRBV19	TRBJ1-4	few	TRBD1	CASSLGQGPNEKLFF	TGTGCCAGTAGTTTGGGACAGGGTCCCAATGAAAAACTGTTTTTT
TRBV19	TRBJ1-5	NA	NA	CASSIQEGGQQPQHF	TGTGCCAGTAGTATTCAGGAGGGAGGGCAGCAGCCCCAGCATTTT
TRBV19	TRBJ2-5	NA	TRBD1	CASSGQAALTYQETQYF	TGTGCCAGTAGTGGACAGGCCGCCCTAACGTACCAAGAGACCCAGTACTTC
TRBV5-6	TRBJ2-5	NA	NA	CASSLARVWLVQGETQYF	TGTGCCAGCAGCTTGGCCCGGGTATGGCTTGTACAGGGAGAGACCCAGTACTTC
TRBV4-3	TRBJ1-1	NA	NA	CASSPSGGSTEAFF	TGCGCCAGCAGCCCCTCAGGCGGGAGCACTGAAGCTTTCTTT
TRBV28	TRBJ2-5	few	TRBD1	CASSPFKGRGETQYF	TGTGCCAGCAGCCCCTTCAAGGGCAGGGGGGAGACCCAGTACTTC
TRBV5-6	TRBJ2-3	NA	TRBD1	CASSSRTGDGQYF	TGTGCCAGCAGCTCCCGGACAGGGGATGGGCAGTATTTT
TRBV5-6	TRBJ1-1	NA	NA	CASSLFDREAFF	TGTGCCAGCAGCTTGTTCGACAGGGAAGCTTTCTTT
TRBV23-1	TRBJ2-7	NA	TRBD2	CASSQSGAVYEQYF	TGCGCCAGCAGTCAAAGCGGGGCCGTATACGAGCAGTACTTC
TRBV18	TRBJ1-1	NA	NA	CASSREEVAEAFF	TGTGCCAGCTCACGAGAGGAAGTGGCTGAAGCTTTCTTT
TRBV4-1	TRBJ1-5	NA	TRBD1	CASSHGPGQGIFSNQPQHF	TGCGCCAGCAGCCACGGCCCGGGACAGGGGATCTTTAGCAATCAGCCCCAGCATTTT
TRBV5-1	TRBJ1-2	NA	NA	CASSSEEPYYGYTF	TGCGCCAGCAGCTCAGAGGAGCCCTACTATGGCTACACCTTC
TRBV6-6	TRBJ1-4	NA	NA	CASTNGGGRGEKLFF	TGTGCCAGCACCAACGGGGGGGGGCGCGGGGAAAAACTGTTTTTT
TRBV2	TRBJ1-2	NA	TRBD1	CASSEQGDYGYTF	TGTGCCAGCAGTGAACAGGGGGACTATGGCTACACCTTC
TRBV27	TRBJ2-5	few	TRBD1	CASSLLTGAQETQYF	TGTGCCAGCAGTTTATTGACAGGGGCTCAAGAGACCCAGTACTTC
TRBV27	TRBJ1-1	NA	TRBD1	CASSYGGQGSSFTEAFF	TGTGCCAGCAGTTACGGGGGACAGGGGAGTAGTTTCACTGAAGCTTTCTTT
TRBV5-6	TRBJ1-1	NA	TRBD1	CASSLSLQGASEAFF	TGTGCCAGCAGCTTGAGTCTGCAGGGGGCATCGGAAGCTTTCTTT
TRBV27	TRBJ2-3	NA	TRBD2	CASSSRLAGGPDTQYF	TGTGCCAGCAGTTCCCGACTAGCGGGGGGGCCCGATACGCAGTATTTT
TRBV18	TRBJ2-5	NA	NA	CASSRDRQETQYF	TGTGCCAGCTCACGAGACAGGCAAGAGACCCAGTACTTC
TRBV5-1	TRBJ1-2	NA	NA	CASSLFPGMTGYTF	TGCGCCAGCAGCTTGTTTCCGGGGATGACGGGCTACACCTTC
TRBV5-5	TRBJ2-1	NA	NA	CASSFEAGSYNEQFF	TGTGCCAGCAGCTTTGAGGCGGGGTCCTACAATGAGCAGTTCTTC
TRBV6-5	TRBJ1-1	once	TRBD1	CASSRDRNTEAFF	TGTGCCAGCAGCCGGGACAGGAACACTGAAGCTTTCTTT
TRBV4-2	TRBJ2-3	few	NA	CASSGVWGGRTDTQYF	TGTGCCAGCAGCGGGGTGTGGGGGGGCCGAACAGATACGCAGTATTTT
TRBV28	TRBJ1-4	NA	TRBD1	CASLTPSGGDEKLFF	TGTGCCAGCCTCACCCCCTCAGGGGGCGACGAAAAACTGTTTTTT
TRBV6-1	TRBJ1-2	NA	NA	CASSEAALLGGGCGYTF	TGTGCCAGCAGTGAAGCGGCCCTGTTGGGGGGGGGCTGTGGCTACACCTTC
TRBV14	TRBJ2-5	NA	NA	CASSQDSGLIQETQYF	TGTGCCAGCAGCCAAGACTCCGGTCTGATCCAAGAGACCCAGTACTTC
TRBV30	TRBJ2-1	NA	TRBD2	CAWAFGTSGQFF	TGTGCCTGGGCTTTCGGGACTAGCGGGCAGTTCTTC
TRBV27	TRBJ2-3	NA	TRBD1	CASSLTPPRTGGYSTDTQYF	TGTGCCAGCAGTTTAACCCCCCCCCGGACAGGGGGCTACAGCACAGATACGCAGTATTTT